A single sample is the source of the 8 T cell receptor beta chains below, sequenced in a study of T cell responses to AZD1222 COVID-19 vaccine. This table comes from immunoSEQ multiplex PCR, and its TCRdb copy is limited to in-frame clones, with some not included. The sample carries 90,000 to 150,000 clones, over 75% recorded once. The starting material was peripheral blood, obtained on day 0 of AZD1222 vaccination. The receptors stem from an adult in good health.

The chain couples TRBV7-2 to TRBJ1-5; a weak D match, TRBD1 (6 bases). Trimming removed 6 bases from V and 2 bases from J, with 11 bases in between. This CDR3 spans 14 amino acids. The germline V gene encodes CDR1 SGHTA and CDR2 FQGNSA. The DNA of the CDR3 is TGTGCCAGCAGTACCTCAGGGGGCAATCAGCCCCAGCATTTT. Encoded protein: CASSTSGGNQPQHF.

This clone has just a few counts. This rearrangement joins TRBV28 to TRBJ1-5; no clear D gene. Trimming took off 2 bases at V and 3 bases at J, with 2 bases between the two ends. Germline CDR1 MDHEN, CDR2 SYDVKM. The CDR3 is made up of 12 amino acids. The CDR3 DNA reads TGTGCCAGCAGTTTAAACAATCAGCCCCAGCATTTT. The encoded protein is CASSLNNQPQHF.

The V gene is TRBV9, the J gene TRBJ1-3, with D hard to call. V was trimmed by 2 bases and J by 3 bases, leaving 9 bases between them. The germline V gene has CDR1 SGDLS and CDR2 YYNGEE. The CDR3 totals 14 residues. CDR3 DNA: TGTGCCAGCAGCGTGCCAGATATTGGAAACACCATATATTTT. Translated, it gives CASSVPDIGNTIYF.

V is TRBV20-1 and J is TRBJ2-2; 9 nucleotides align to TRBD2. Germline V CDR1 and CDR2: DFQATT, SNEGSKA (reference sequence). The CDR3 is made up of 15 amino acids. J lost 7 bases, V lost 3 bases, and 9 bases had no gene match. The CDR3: CSASRSGGLFGELFF. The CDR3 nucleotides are TGCAGTGCTAGTCGAAGCGGGGGGCTTTTCGGGGAGCTGTTTTTT.

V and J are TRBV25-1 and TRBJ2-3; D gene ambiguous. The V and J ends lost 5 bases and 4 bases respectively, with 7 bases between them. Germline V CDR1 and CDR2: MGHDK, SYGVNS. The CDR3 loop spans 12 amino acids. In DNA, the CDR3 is TGTGCCAGCAGTCCTGGGCCAGATACGCAGTATTTT. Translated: CASSPGPDTQYF.

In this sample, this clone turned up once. The CDR3 DNA reads TGTGCCATCAAGGGACAGGGCCAAGAGACCCAGTACTTC. Translating gives CAIKGQGQETQYF. This chain connects TRBV10-3 to TRBJ2-5; 9 nucleotides agree with TRBD1. After removal of 7 bases from V and 1 base from J, the junction contained 1 base not matched to a gene. Germline V gene data show CDR1 as ENHRY and CDR2 as SYGVKD. The CDR3 totals 13 residues.

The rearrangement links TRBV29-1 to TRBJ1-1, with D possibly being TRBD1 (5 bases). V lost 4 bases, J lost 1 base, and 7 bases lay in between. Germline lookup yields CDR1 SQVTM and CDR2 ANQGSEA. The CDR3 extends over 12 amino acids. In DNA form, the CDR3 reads TGCAGCGTTGCCCAGGGGAACACTGAAGCTTTCTTT. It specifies CSVAQGNTEAFF.

The CDR3 coding sequence is TGTGCCAGCAGTCGGGAAGCACCGGGACAGGGGGCTGGATACGAGCAGTACTTC. Residues: CASSREAPGQGAGYEQYF. This chain connects TRBV6-6 to TRBJ2-7, with 12 nucleotides matching TRBD1. Trimming cost V 5 bases and J 4 bases; bases outside gene matches: 15. This CDR3 region has 18 residues. In germline, CDR1 is MNHNY, CDR2 SVGAGI (reference sequence).